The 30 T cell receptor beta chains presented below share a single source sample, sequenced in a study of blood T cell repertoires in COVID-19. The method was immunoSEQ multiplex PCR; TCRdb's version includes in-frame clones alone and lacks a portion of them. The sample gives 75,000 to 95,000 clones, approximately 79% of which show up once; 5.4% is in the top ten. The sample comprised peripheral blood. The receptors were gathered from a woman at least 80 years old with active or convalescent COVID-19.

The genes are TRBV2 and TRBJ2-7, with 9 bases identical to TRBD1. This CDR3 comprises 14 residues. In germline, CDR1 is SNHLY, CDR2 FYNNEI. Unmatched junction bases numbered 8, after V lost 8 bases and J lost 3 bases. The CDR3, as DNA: TGTGCCAGCGGCCGGGACAGGGCCTACTACGAGCAGTACTTC. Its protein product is CASGRDRAYYEQYF.

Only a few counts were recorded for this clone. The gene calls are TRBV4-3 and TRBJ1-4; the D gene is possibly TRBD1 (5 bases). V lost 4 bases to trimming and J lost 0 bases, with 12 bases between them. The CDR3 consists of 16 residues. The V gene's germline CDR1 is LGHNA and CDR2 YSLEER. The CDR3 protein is CASSRTRAPTNEKLFF. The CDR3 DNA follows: TGCGCCAGCAGCCGAACCAGGGCCCCAACTAATGAAAAACTGTTTTTT.

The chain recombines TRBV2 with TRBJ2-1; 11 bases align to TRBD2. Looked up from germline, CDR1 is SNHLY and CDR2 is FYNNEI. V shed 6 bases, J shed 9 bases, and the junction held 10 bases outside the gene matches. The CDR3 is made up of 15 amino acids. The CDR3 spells CASRVAGGPFSEQFF. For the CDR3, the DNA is TGTGCCAGCAGGGTAGCGGGAGGGCCCTTTAGTGAGCAGTTCTTC.

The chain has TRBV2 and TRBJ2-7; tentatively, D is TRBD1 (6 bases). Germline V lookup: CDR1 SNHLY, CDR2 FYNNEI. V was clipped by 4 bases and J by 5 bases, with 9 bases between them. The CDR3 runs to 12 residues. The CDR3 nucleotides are TGTGCCAGCAGTGGGCAGGGGAACGAGCAGTACTTC. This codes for CASSGQGNEQYF.

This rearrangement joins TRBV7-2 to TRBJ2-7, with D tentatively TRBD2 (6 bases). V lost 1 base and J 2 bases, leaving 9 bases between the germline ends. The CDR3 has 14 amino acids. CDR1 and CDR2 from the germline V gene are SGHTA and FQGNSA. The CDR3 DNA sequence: TGTGCCAGCAGCTTAGAGCGGGTAACCTACGAGCAGTACTTC. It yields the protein CASSLERVTYEQYF.

CDR3 sequence (DNA): TGTGCCATCAGTGAACGGGGGGACTATGGCTACACCTTC. It specifies CAISERGDYGYTF. V usage is TRBV10-3 and J usage is TRBJ1-2; TRBD1 might be the D (5 bases). Trimming pared 3 bases from V and 3 bases from J, leaving 8 bases between. The CDR3 loop spans 13 amino acids. CDR1 and CDR2 (germline): ENHRY, SYGVKD.

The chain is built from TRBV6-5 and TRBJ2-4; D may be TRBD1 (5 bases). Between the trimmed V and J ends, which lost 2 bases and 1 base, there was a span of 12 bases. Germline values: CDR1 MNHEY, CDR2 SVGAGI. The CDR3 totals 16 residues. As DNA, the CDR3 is TGTGCCAGCAGTTACGGGGCAGGGTGGGCCAAAAACATTCAGTACTTC. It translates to CASSYGAGWAKNIQYF.

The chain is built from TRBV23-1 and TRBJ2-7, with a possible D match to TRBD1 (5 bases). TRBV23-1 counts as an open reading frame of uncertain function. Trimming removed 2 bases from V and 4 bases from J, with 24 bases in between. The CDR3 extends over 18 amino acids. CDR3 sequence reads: CASSQPPKETESLYEQYF. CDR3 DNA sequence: TGCGCCAGCAGTCAACCCCCCAAGGAGACAGAGTCCTTATACGAGCAGTACTTC.

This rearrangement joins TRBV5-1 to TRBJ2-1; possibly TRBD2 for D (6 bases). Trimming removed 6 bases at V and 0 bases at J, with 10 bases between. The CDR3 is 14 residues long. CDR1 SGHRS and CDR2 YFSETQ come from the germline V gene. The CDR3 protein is CASTAGNSYNEQFF. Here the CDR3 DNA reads TGCGCCAGCACCGCGGGAAACTCCTACAATGAGCAGTTCTTC. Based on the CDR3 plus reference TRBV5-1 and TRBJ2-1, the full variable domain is KAGVTQTPRYLIKTRGQQVTLSCSPISGHRSVSWYQQTPGQGLQFLFEYFSETQRNKGNFPGRFSGRQFSNSRSEMNVSTLELGDSALYLCASTAGNSYNEQFFGPGTRLTVL.

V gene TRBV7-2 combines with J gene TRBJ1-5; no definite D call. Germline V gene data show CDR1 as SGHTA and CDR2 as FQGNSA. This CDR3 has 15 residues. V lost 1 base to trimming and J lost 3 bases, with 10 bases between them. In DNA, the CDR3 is TGTGCCAGCAGCTTAGGAGGTTATACCAATCAGCCCCAGCATTTT. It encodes CASSLGGYTNQPQHF.

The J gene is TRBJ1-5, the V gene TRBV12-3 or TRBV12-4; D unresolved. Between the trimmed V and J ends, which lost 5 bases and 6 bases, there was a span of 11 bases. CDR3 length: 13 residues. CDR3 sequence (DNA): TGTGCCAGCAGTCAACGTAGTGGTCAGCCCCAGCATTTT. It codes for CASSQRSGQPQHF.

The CDR3 region has the DNA TGTGCCAGCCGCCGAGGGCAGGGGTATAATTCACCCCTCCACTTT. This sequence encodes CASRRGQGYNSPLHF. This sequence joins TRBV28 and TRBJ1-6; tentative D call: TRBD1 (6 bases). CDR3 length: 15 residues. Looked up from germline, CDR1 is MDHEN and CDR2 is SYDVKM. V lost 8 bases and J 4 bases, leaving 15 bases between the germline ends.

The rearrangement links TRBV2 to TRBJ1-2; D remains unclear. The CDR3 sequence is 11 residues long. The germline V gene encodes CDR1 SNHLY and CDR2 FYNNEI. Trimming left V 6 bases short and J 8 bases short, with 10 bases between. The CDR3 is CASRVRGGYTF. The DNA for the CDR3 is TGTGCCAGCAGGGTTCGCGGAGGCTACACCTTC.

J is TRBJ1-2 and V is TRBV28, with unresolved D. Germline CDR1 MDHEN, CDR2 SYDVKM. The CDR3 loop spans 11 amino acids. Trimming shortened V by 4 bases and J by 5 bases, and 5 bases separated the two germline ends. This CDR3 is CASSYQYGYTF. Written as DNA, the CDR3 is TGTGCCAGCAGTTATCAGTATGGCTACACCTTC.

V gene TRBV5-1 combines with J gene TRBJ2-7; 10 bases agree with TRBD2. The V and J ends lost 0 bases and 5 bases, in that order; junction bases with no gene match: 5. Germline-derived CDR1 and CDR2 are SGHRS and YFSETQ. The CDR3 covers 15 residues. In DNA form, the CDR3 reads TGCGCCAGCAGCTTGGGGGTCGGGACTAGCGACGAGCAGTACTTC. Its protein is CASSLGVGTSDEQYF.

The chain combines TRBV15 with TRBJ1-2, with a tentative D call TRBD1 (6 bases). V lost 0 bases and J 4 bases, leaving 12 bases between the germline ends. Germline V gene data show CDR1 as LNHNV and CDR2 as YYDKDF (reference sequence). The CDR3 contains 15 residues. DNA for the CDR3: TGTGCCACCAGCAGAGATCGGGCCAGGGGCTATGGCTACACCTTC. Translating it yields CATSRDRARGYGYTF.

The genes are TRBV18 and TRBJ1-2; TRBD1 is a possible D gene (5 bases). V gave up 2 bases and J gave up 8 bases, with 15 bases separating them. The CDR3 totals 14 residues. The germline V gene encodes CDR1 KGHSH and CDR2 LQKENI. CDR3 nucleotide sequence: TGTGCCAGCTCACCAAGGCCAGGGTTTGAGGGCTACACCTTC. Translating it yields CASSPRPGFEGYTF.

The CDR3 DNA reads TGTGCCAGCTCACCAGACAGGGGGAGCACTGAAGCTTTCTTT. Protein sequence: CASSPDRGSTEAFF. The rearrangement joins TRBV18 to TRBJ1-1; 9 nucleotides align to TRBD1. The V segment lost 2 bases and the J segment 4 bases; nucleotides outside the gene matches: 2. The germline CDR1 and CDR2 sequences are KGHSH and LQKENI. The CDR3 contains 14 residues.

The CDR3 DNA sequence: TGCGCCAGCAGCTTGGGCGCGGGGGCGAATCCCTACGAGCAGTACTTC. It specifies CASSLGAGANPYEQYF. The chain couples TRBV5-1 to TRBJ2-7; the D gene is possibly TRBD2 (7 bases). The CDR3 has 16 residues. Germline lookup yields CDR1 SGHRS and CDR2 YFSETQ. The V gene lost 0 bases and the J gene lost 2 bases, with 15 bases spanning the gap.

CDR3 DNA: TGTGCCAGTAGTATCCCGGGACTTCCCGTAGATACGCAGTATTTT. It specifies CASSIPGLPVDTQYF. The V gene is TRBV19, the J gene TRBJ2-3; the D gene is possibly TRBD2 (6 bases). CDR3 length equals 15 residues. The germline CDR1 and CDR2 sequences are LNHDA and SQIVND (reference sequence). V was trimmed by 3 bases and J by 5 bases, leaving 15 bases between them.

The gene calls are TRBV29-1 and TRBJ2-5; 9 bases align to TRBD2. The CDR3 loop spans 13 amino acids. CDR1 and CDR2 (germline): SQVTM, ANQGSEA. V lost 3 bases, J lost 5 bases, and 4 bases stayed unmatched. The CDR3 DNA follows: TGCAGCGTTGAGCGGGGGGGCTTTGAGACCCAGTACTTC. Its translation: CSVERGGFETQYF.

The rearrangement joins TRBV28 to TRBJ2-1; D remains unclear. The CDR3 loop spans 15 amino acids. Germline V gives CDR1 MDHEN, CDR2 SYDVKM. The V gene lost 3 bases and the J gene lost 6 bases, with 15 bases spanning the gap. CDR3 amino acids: CASSFEALERNEQFF. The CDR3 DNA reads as TGTGCCAGCAGTTTTGAGGCACTCGAACGCAATGAGCAGTTCTTC.

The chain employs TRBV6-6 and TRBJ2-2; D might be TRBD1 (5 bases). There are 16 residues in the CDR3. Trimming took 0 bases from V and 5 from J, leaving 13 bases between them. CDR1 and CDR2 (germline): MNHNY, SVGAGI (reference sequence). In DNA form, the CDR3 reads TGTGCCAGCAGTTACTCGCGCGCGACAGCAACCGGGGAGCTGTTTTTT. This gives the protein CASSYSRATATGELFF.

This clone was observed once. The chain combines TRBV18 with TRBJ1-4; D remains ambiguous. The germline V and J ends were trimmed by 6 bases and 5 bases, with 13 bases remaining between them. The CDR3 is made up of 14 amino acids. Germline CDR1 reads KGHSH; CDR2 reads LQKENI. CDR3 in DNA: TGTGCCAGCTCCCTGGGCTCGGGGAATGAAAAACTGTTTTTT. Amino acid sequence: CASSLGSGNEKLFF.

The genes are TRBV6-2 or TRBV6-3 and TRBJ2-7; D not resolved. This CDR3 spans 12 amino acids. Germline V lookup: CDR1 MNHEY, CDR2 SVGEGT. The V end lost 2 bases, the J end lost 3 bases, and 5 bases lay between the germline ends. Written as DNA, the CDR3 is TGTGCCAGCAGTTACCGCAGCTACGAGCAGTACTTC. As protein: CASSYRSYEQYF.

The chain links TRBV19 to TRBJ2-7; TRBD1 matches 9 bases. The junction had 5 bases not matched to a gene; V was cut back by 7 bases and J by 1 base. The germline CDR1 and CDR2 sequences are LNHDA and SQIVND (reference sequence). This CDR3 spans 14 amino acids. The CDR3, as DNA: TGTGCCAGTAAACCGGGACAGGGTTCCTACGAGCAGTACTTC. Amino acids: CASKPGQGSYEQYF. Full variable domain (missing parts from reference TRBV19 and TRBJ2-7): DGGITQSPKYLFRKEGQNVTLSCEQNLNHDAMYWYRQDPGQGLRLIYYSQIVNDFQKGDIAEGYSVSREKKESFPLTVTSAQKNPTAFYLCASKPGQGSYEQYFGPGTRLTVT.

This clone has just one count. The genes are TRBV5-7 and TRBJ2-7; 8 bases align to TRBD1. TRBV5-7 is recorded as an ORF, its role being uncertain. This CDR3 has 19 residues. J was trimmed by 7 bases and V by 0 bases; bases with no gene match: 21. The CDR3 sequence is CASSLAYRVTDRASGEQYF. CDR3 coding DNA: TGTGCCAGCAGCTTGGCGTACAGAGTAACGGACAGGGCCTCTGGGGAGCAGTACTTC.

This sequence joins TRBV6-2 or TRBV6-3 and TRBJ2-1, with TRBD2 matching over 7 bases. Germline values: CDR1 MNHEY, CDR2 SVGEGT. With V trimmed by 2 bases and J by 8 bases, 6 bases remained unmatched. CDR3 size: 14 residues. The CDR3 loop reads CASSYAGVYYEQFF. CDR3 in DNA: TGTGCCAGCAGTTACGCGGGAGTATATTATGAGCAGTTCTTC.

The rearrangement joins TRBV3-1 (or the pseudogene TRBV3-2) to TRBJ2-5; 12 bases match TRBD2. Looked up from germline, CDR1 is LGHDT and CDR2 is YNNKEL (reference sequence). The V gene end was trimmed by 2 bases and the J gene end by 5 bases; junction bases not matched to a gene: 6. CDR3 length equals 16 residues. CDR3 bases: TGTGCCAGCAGCCAATTTTCTAGCGGGGGGGCTGAGACCCAGTACTTC. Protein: CASSQFSSGGAETQYF.

The CDR3: CASSLDFNYGYTF. The DNA of the CDR3 is TGTGCCAGCAGCCTAGACTTTAACTATGGCTACACCTTC. This chain uses TRBV7-2 with TRBJ1-2, with D hard to call. Trimming removed 5 bases at V and 1 base at J, with 8 bases between. The germline V gene encodes CDR1 SGHTA and CDR2 FQGNSA. This CDR3 region has 13 residues.